These T cell receptor beta chains were read from a single sample in a study of blood T cell repertoires in COVID-19. TCRdb keeps only in-frame clones here, not all; method: immunoSEQ multiplex PCR. The data contain around 90,000 clones, about 90% of them singletons. The sequenced material came from peripheral blood. The receptor set was obtained from a male donor with acute or convalescent COVID-19. Both conserved end residues are trimmed from each CDR3. Each record gives: J gene, D gene, V gene, CDR3 protein. D genes are given only for firm matches.

J gene: TRBJ2-1
D gene: NA
V gene: TRBV5-3
CDR3 protein: ARSRRGAMYNEQF

J gene: TRBJ1-6
D gene: NA
V gene: TRBV4-1
CDR3 protein: ASSQVQGAYNSPLH

J gene: TRBJ2-7
D gene: NA
V gene: TRBV6-1
CDR3 protein: ASSEGSGIYEQY

J gene: TRBJ2-3
D gene: TRBD2
V gene: TRBV19
CDR3 protein: ASSIGTSGPTTDTQY

J gene: TRBJ2-7
D gene: TRBD1
V gene: TRBV6-5
CDR3 protein: ASSWTGEGYEQY

J gene: TRBJ1-3
D gene: NA
V gene: TRBV24-1
CDR3 protein: ATIIQGTSGNTIY

J gene: TRBJ1-2
D gene: TRBD1
V gene: TRBV24-1
CDR3 protein: ATSDPMGQWDGYT

J gene: TRBJ1-4
D gene: TRBD1
V gene: TRBV15
CDR3 protein: ATSRDRGLSNEKLF

J gene: TRBJ2-5
D gene: TRBD1
V gene: TRBV5-4
CDR3 protein: ASSLTGTGGPLQETQY

J gene: TRBJ1-3
D gene: TRBD1
V gene: TRBV6-6
CDR3 protein: ASRGTAAGNTIY